This T cell receptor (beta chain) was documented in a study of T cells in Graves' hyperthyroidism and ophthalmopathy. Graves' hyperthyroidism was deemed stable absent ophthalmopathy progression within 18 months. Diagnosing involved the use of clinical symptoms, serum thyroxine and TRAb, thyroid ultrasound and orbital computed tomography. The CDR3 loop spans 14 amino acids. Germline trimming cut 5 bases from V and 2 bases from J; bases unmatched to any gene: 6. The germline gives CDR1 SEHNR, CDR2 FQNEAQ (reference sequence). This clonotype was observed at least ten times. It was RNA transcripts that yielded the amplified TCR beta CDR3 regions. The study used the HTBI primer set for a first-round RT-PCR of the TCR CDR3. TCRdb re-analysed the multiplex PCR reads in MiXCR, keeping a single row per CDR3 protein. There are about 340,000 distinct CDR3 sequences in the sample; about 21% occur only once, and roughly 52% lies in the top ten.

The chain employs TRBV7-9 and TRBJ2-7, with TRBD1 matching 7 bases. Input material: blood. The TCR sequence derives from a woman in her forties or fifties with Graves' hyperthyroidism. CDR3 amino acids: CASSNDRVPYEQYF. CDR3 nucleotide sequence: TGTGCCAGCAGCAACGACAGGGTGCCCTACGAGCAGTACTTC.